These 25 T cell receptor beta chains were sequenced from one sample in a study of cytomegalovirus exposure and HLA in healthy donors (dated by TCRdb to 2017 to 2019). The protocol used for the library was the immunoSEQ multiplex PCR assay. The multiplex PCR relied on a mix of 60 forward primers for TCR Vbeta segments and 13 reverse primers for TCR Jbeta segments. Sourced from immuneACCESS, this table was stored by TCRdb with only in-frame sequences that have V and J called. A share of the clones is absent; for the studies checked, an unresolved V gene accounts for under half, and the remainder has no known explanation. Recorded for this sample are 130,000 or so clones; around 78% of them occurred a single time. The ten most abundant clones make up approximately 1.8% of the sample. Material: PBMCs. The source of these receptors is a female donor in good health and CMV-seropositive.

The chain recombines TRBV2 with TRBJ1-1, with D possibly being TRBD1 (6 bases). CDR1 is SNHLY and CDR2 is FYNNEI in the germline V gene. Trimming cost V 6 bases and J 0 bases, with 14 bases left between them. This CDR3 region has 15 residues. The CDR3 is CASSPYGTLNTEAFF. The CDR3 nucleotides are TGTGCCAGCAGCCCCTACGGGACATTGAACACTGAAGCTTTCTTT.

The rearrangement uses TRBV28 and TRBJ1-6, with a weak D call TRBD1 (6 bases). CDR1 is MDHEN, CDR2 SYDVKM, per germline. Trimming left V 9 bases short and J 7 bases short, with 16 bases between. The CDR3 is 14 residues long. CDR3 protein: CASISGTNNSPLHF. The CDR3 nucleotides are TGTGCCAGTATCTCCGGGACAAACAATTCACCCCTCCACTTT.

The CDR3 bases are TGCAGCGTTGGGCAGGGGGTGGTTAGCGGGAACACCGGGGAGCTGTTTTTT. Amino acid sequence: CSVGQGVVSGNTGELFF. The chain couples TRBV29-1 to TRBJ2-2; tentative D call: TRBD1 (7 bases). This CDR3 is built from 17 residues. The germline V and J ends were trimmed by 4 bases and 1 base, with 19 bases remaining between them. Germline CDR1 and CDR2: SQVTM and ANQGSEA.

J is TRBJ1-1 and V is TRBV9, with D perhaps TRBD1 (5 bases). The ends were cut back, 9 bases at V and 1 base at J, with 31 bases in the middle. CDR1 and CDR2 from the germline V gene are SGDLS and YYNGEE. This CDR3 has 19 amino acids. DNA for the CDR3: TGTGCCAACCCCGAAACGATAAGAAACAGGAATTGGAGGAACACTGAAGCTTTCTTT. It encodes CANPETIRNRNWRNTEAFF.

The chain combines TRBV5-5 with TRBJ2-3; D is perhaps TRBD2 (7 bases). Germline CDR1 reads SGHKS; CDR2 reads YYEKEE (reference sequence). This CDR3 region has 16 residues. Trimming pared 0 bases from V and 4 bases from J, leaving 15 bases between. In DNA, the CDR3 is TGTGCCAGCAGCTTGGAACTAGCGAGGGGGGCAGATACGCAGTATTTT. Its protein is CASSLELARGADTQYF.

CDR3 amino acids: CAGRDRLNTEAFF. The CDR3 bases are TGTGCCGGGCGGGACAGGTTGAACACTGAAGCTTTCTTT. The chain is built from TRBV6-1 and TRBJ1-1; TRBD1 matches at 8 bases. The CDR3 runs 13 residues. After removal of 11 bases from V and 0 bases from J, the junction contained 5 bases not matched to a gene. Per the germline V gene, CDR1 is MNHNS and CDR2 is SASEGT.

In its sample, this clone was seen once. The rearrangement links TRBV2 to TRBJ1-5, with unresolved D. CDR1 is SNHLY and CDR2 is FYNNEI in the germline V gene. Trimming pared 2 bases from V and 2 bases from J, leaving 7 bases between. This CDR3 spans 14 amino acids. The CDR3 is CASSELRGNQPQHF. Written as DNA, the CDR3 is TGTGCCAGCAGTGAATTGAGGGGCAATCAGCCCCAGCATTTT. The variable domain in full, completed from reference TRBV2 and TRBJ1-5, reads EPEVTQTPSHQVTQMGQEVILRCVPISNHLYFYWYRQILGQKVEFLVSFYNNEISEKSEIFDDQFSVERPDGSNFTLKIRSTKLEDSAMYFCASSELRGNQPQHFGDGTRLSIL.

V gene TRBV6-1 combines with J gene TRBJ2-7; 11 bases are a match to TRBD2. With V trimmed by 10 bases and J by 3 bases, 11 bases remained unmatched. The CDR3 totals 15 residues. Germline V gene lookup returns CDR1 MNHNS and CDR2 SASEGT. This chain's CDR3 is CANWELAGVSYEQYF. As DNA, the CDR3 is TGTGCCAACTGGGAACTAGCGGGAGTAAGCTACGAGCAGTACTTC.

The CDR3 is CASSLHPDRLNQPQHF. The DNA of the CDR3 is TGCGCCAGCAGCCTCCACCCCGACAGACTCAATCAGCCCCAGCATTTT. The chain links TRBV4-1 to TRBJ1-5, with D perhaps matching TRBD1 (5 bases). The germline CDR1 and CDR2 sequences are MGHRA and YSYEKL. The V gene lost 4 bases and the J gene lost 3 bases, with 16 bases spanning the gap. The CDR3 runs 16 residues.

The V gene is TRBV6-5, the J gene TRBJ2-1; TRBD2 is a possible D gene (6 bases). This CDR3 has 15 amino acids. The germline V gene has CDR1 MNHEY and CDR2 SVGAGI. V was trimmed by 6 bases and J by 6 bases, leaving 18 bases between them. The CDR3 bases are TGTGCCAGCAGGGGAGGATGGGGGGTTGGCAATGAGCAGTTCTTC. This codes for CASRGGWGVGNEQFF.

The gene calls are TRBV6-5 and TRBJ2-4; D possibly corresponds to TRBD2 (5 bases). The CDR3 loop spans 16 amino acids. Germline CDR1 is MNHEY and CDR2 is SVGAGI. V was shortened by 0 bases and J by 6 bases, with 15 bases between the two germline ends. The CDR3 spells CASSYSLGSTGNIQYF. As DNA, the CDR3 is TGTGCCAGCAGTTACTCGTTAGGGAGTACGGGAAACATTCAGTACTTC.

J is TRBJ2-7 and V is TRBV19; tentatively, D is TRBD2 (5 bases). Trimming took off 4 bases at V and 2 bases at J, with 12 bases between the two ends. This CDR3 has 14 amino acids. The germline V gene has CDR1 LNHDA and CDR2 SQIVND (reference sequence). CDR3 in DNA: TGTGCCAGTAGTACGACCGGGAATACCTACGAGCAGTACTTC. Its translation: CASSTTGNTYEQYF.

The rearrangement joins TRBV6-5 to TRBJ1-3; 10 nucleotides line up with TRBD1. The length of the CDR3 is 15 residues. Germline CDR1 and CDR2: MNHEY and SVGAGI. The J segment lost 1 base and the V segment lost 5 bases, leaving 2 bases of the junction unmatched. Here the CDR3 reads CASSMDRGSGNTIYF. In nucleotides, the CDR3 is TGTGCCAGCAGTATGGACAGGGGGTCTGGAAACACCATATATTTT.

This chain connects TRBV19 to TRBJ2-7; 9 bases map to TRBD1. The germline V gene encodes CDR1 LNHDA and CDR2 SQIVND (reference sequence). The CDR3 spans 14 residues. V was pared by 4 bases and J by 5 bases, with 6 bases of the junction left unmatched. The CDR3: CASSTRTGAHEQYF. CDR3 in DNA: TGTGCCAGTAGTACAAGGACAGGGGCGCACGAGCAGTACTTC.

The chain has TRBV7-3 and TRBJ2-1; the match to TRBD2 covers 7 bases. After removal of 5 bases from V and 3 bases from J, the junction contained 7 bases not matched to a gene. Germline V gives CDR1 SGHTA, CDR2 FQGTGA. This CDR3 has 15 residues. In nucleotides, the CDR3 is TGTGCCAGCAGCCCCGGGAGGACTAGCTACAATGAGCAGTTCTTC. Encoded protein: CASSPGRTSYNEQFF.

This chain connects TRBV6-1 to TRBJ1-6, with TRBD1 matching over 7 bases. Germline V CDR1 and CDR2: MNHNS, SASEGT. V lost 2 bases to trimming and J lost 3 bases; unmatched junction nucleotides: 1. The CDR3 loop spans 15 amino acids. The CDR3 spells CASSERDSYNSPLHF. CDR3 nucleotide sequence: TGTGCCAGCAGTGAAAGGGACAGCTATAATTCACCCCTCCACTTT.

For the CDR3, the DNA is TGTGCCAGCTATATAGGGGCGAACACTGAAGCTTTCTTT. It yields the protein CASYIGANTEAFF. The V gene is TRBV28, the J gene TRBJ1-1; TRBD1 might be the D (5 bases). Germline loops: CDR1 MDHEN, CDR2 SYDVKM. This CDR3 comprises 13 residues. V was shortened by 8 bases and J by 1 base, with 11 bases between the two germline ends.

The chain combines TRBV28 with TRBJ1-2; D is perhaps TRBD1 (5 bases). Germline CDR1 MDHEN, CDR2 SYDVKM. V was clipped by 4 bases and J by 7 bases, with 7 bases between them. CDR3 length: 11 amino acids. Written as DNA, the CDR3 is TGTGCCAGCAGTTGGGGGGGTGGCTACACCTTC. Residues: CASSWGGGYTF.

J is TRBJ2-4 and V is TRBV5-1; a possible D gene is TRBD2 (5 bases). Trimming removed 4 bases from V and 6 bases from J, with 20 bases in between. From germline, CDR1 is SGHRS and CDR2 YFSETQ. This CDR3 comprises 16 residues. CDR3 nucleotide sequence: TGCGCCAGCAGCCCTGGACCACAACTCCGGGGAAACATTCAGTACTTC. It specifies CASSPGPQLRGNIQYF.

The chain uses TRBV11-2 and TRBJ1-2; 7 bases align to TRBD1. J gave up 2 bases and V 3 bases, and 6 bases lay outside the gene matches. This CDR3 contains 15 residues. Germline CDR1 and CDR2: SGHAT and FQNNGV. In DNA, the CDR3 is TGTGCCAGCAGCTTGAGCCAGGGGGGAAACTATGGCTACACCTTC. It codes for CASSLSQGGNYGYTF.

This chain links TRBV18 with TRBJ2-1, with 10 nucleotides matching TRBD2. Germline assignment: CDR1 KGHSH and CDR2 LQKENI. V lost 4 bases to trimming and J lost 0 bases; unmatched junction nucleotides: 9. The CDR3 loop spans 18 amino acids. The CDR3 loop reads CASSLGLAAQSSYNEQFF. As DNA, the CDR3 is TGTGCCAGCTCACTAGGACTAGCGGCCCAGAGCTCCTACAATGAGCAGTTCTTC.

This clone was seen once. The rearrangement joins TRBV19 to TRBJ2-7, with D tentatively TRBD1 (6 bases). The CDR3 totals 11 residues. Trimming pared 8 bases from V and 5 bases from J, leaving 10 bases between. Per germline, CDR1 LNHDA and CDR2 SQIVND (reference sequence). The CDR3 DNA reads TGTGCCAGTGGGGGCAAGCACGAGCAGTACTTC. Translated: CASGGKHEQYF.

This clone was counted a few times. The chain uses TRBV28 and TRBJ1-4; 7 bases are shared with TRBD1. CDR3 length equals 17 residues. Losses at the gene ends were 6 bases for V and 8 bases for J; bases not matched to a gene: 18. The germline CDR1 and CDR2 sequences are MDHEN and SYDVKM. The CDR3 is CASSSTGALRMGEKLFF. CDR3 bases: TGTGCCAGCAGCTCTACAGGGGCCCTCCGCATGGGCGAAAAACTGTTTTTT.

The chain has TRBV6-5 and TRBJ2-3, with D possibly TRBD1 on 6 matching bases. CDR1 and CDR2 (germline): MNHEY, SVGAGI. The CDR3 contains 16 residues. The V end was cut by 2 bases, the J end by 6 bases, with 18 bases between. The DNA for the CDR3 is TGTGCCAGCAGTTACACCCACAGGGCGAGGGGCGATACGCAGTATTTT. It codes for CASSYTHRARGDTQYF.

CDR3 coding DNA: TGCGCCAGCAGGGAGGGACAGATCTCTGGAAACACCATATATTTT. This codes for CASREGQISGNTIYF. The chain carries TRBV5-1 and TRBJ1-3, with TRBD1 identical over 7 bases. The CDR3 runs to 15 residues. Germline V lookup: CDR1 SGHRS, CDR2 YFSETQ. J was trimmed by 0 bases and V by 5 bases; bases with no gene match: 5.